Listed below are T cell receptor beta chains from one sample, sequenced in a study of T cell responses to AZD1222 COVID-19 vaccine. The data were produced by immunoSEQ multiplex PCR, yet TCRdb's version contains in-frame clones alone and is incomplete. This sample has about 76,000 clones, with approximately 87% found just once. Sequencing was performed on peripheral blood, taken on day 0 of MenACWY control vaccination. Receptor source: an adult in good health. The CDR3 runs from the conserved cysteine through the conserved F or W. A D gene is named only where the DNA matches it firmly. Part of the rows lack a size; the others show once, few, many or a class for expanded clones.

cdr3_nt: TGTGCCAGCAGTGCCTACCCCGGGACCGCCTACGAGCAGTACTTC; cdr3_aa: CASSAYPGTAYEQYF; clone_size: .; v_call: TRBV27; d_call: .; j_call: TRBJ2-7
cdr3_nt: TGTGCCAGTCACCCTAGCGGCGAGAGAAATGAGCAGTTCTTC; cdr3_aa: CASHPSGERNEQFF; clone_size: .; v_call: TRBV27; d_call: TRBD2; j_call: TRBJ2-1
cdr3_nt: TGTGCCACCCTTACCTGGGGGTCCTCCTACGAGCAGTACTTC; cdr3_aa: CATLTWGSSYEQYF; clone_size: .; v_call: TRBV6-5; d_call: .; j_call: TRBJ2-7
cdr3_nt: TGTGCCAGCAGTTTACGACAGGGGATCTCCTACGAGCAGTACTTC; cdr3_aa: CASSLRQGISYEQYF; clone_size: .; v_call: TRBV27; d_call: TRBD1; j_call: TRBJ2-7
cdr3_nt: TGTGCCAGCAGTGAATGGCAGCCCCAGCATTTT; cdr3_aa: CASSEWQPQHF; clone_size: .; v_call: TRBV6-1; d_call: .; j_call: TRBJ1-5
cdr3_nt: TGCGCCAGCAGCTTACTTGGACAGACCACAGATACGCAGTATTTT; cdr3_aa: CASSLLGQTTDTQYF; clone_size: .; v_call: TRBV5-1; d_call: .; j_call: TRBJ2-3
cdr3_nt: TGTGCCAGCAGTCTAACAGGGGCGGGGCAGCCCCAGCATTTT; cdr3_aa: CASSLTGAGQPQHF; clone_size: .; v_call: TRBV28; d_call: TRBD1; j_call: TRBJ1-5
cdr3_nt: TGTGCCAGCAGCTCCATCGGAGGGCGGGACACTGAAGCTTTCTTT; cdr3_aa: CASSSIGGRDTEAFF; clone_size: .; v_call: TRBV7-3; d_call: .; j_call: TRBJ1-1
cdr3_nt: TGTGCCAGCAGTTTAGCTGGAGGGGGTTTGGCTTTCTTT; cdr3_aa: CASSLAGGGLAFF; clone_size: .; v_call: TRBV27; d_call: .; j_call: TRBJ1-1
cdr3_nt: TGTGCCAGCAGTTCGGGCTACGAGCAGTACTTC; cdr3_aa: CASSSGYEQYF; clone_size: few; v_call: TRBV12-3/TRBV12-4; d_call: .; j_call: TRBJ2-7
cdr3_nt: TGTGCCAGCAGCCTGGGACTAAACACAGATACGCAGTATTTT; cdr3_aa: CASSLGLNTDTQYF; clone_size: .; v_call: TRBV11-2; d_call: TRBD2; j_call: TRBJ2-3
cdr3_nt: TGTGCCAGCAGCTTAATCGATCAGCCCCAGCATTTT; cdr3_aa: CASSLIDQPQHF; clone_size: .; v_call: TRBV11-2; d_call: .; j_call: TRBJ1-5
cdr3_nt: TGTGCCAGCAGTTACGACCGGGACACAAACCACTACGAGCAGTACTTC; cdr3_aa: CASSYDRDTNHYEQYF; clone_size: .; v_call: TRBV6-5; d_call: .; j_call: TRBJ2-7
cdr3_nt: TGTGCCAGCAGCGCTAGGACCGGGAGGGCCCGGAATGAGCAGTTCTTC; cdr3_aa: CASSARTGRARNEQFF; clone_size: .; v_call: TRBV7-9; d_call: TRBD2; j_call: TRBJ2-1
cdr3_nt: TGTGCCAGTAGTATCGGGGGAAGGTTAGATGAGCAGTTCTTC; cdr3_aa: CASSIGGRLDEQFF; clone_size: .; v_call: TRBV19; d_call: .; j_call: TRBJ2-1
cdr3_nt: TGTGCCAGCAGCTGGGGCAGGGGGCGGACTGAAGCTTTCTTT; cdr3_aa: CASSWGRGRTEAFF; clone_size: once; v_call: TRBV7-9; d_call: TRBD1; j_call: TRBJ1-1
cdr3_nt: TGTGCCAGCAGTGAGGGTGCGCTCAGGGAGGTCTACGAGCAGTACTTC; cdr3_aa: CASSEGALREVYEQYF; clone_size: .; v_call: TRBV6-1; d_call: .; j_call: TRBJ2-7
cdr3_nt: TGTGCCAGCAGTCCATACCGGGACAGGGTTAGCTATGGCTACACCTTC; cdr3_aa: CASSPYRDRVSYGYTF; clone_size: .; v_call: TRBV27; d_call: TRBD1; j_call: TRBJ1-2
cdr3_nt: TGTGCCAGTATTGACCGAGCGACTAATGAAAAACTGTTTTTT; cdr3_aa: CASIDRATNEKLFF; clone_size: few; v_call: TRBV19; d_call: .; j_call: TRBJ1-4
cdr3_nt: TGTGCCAGCAGCTTGGAACAGGGAGGGGTCTACGAGCAGTACTTC; cdr3_aa: CASSLEQGGVYEQYF; clone_size: few; v_call: TRBV11-2; d_call: .; j_call: TRBJ2-7
cdr3_nt: TGTGCCAGCAGCCTAAGAGGACTTACCAACACTGAAGCTTTCTTT; cdr3_aa: CASSLRGLTNTEAFF; clone_size: .; v_call: TRBV3-1/TRBV3-2; d_call: .; j_call: TRBJ1-1
cdr3_nt: TGTGCCACCAGCGCCGACAGGGCGAACTATGGCTACACCTTC; cdr3_aa: CATSADRANYGYTF; clone_size: .; v_call: TRBV15; d_call: TRBD1; j_call: TRBJ1-2
cdr3_nt: TGTGCCAGCAGTGAAAACAGGAGATATTCACCCCTCCACTTT; cdr3_aa: CASSENRRYSPLHF; clone_size: once; v_call: TRBV6-1; d_call: .; j_call: TRBJ1-6
cdr3_nt: TGTGCCAGCAGCTTGGACACCGGGGAGCTGTTTTTT; cdr3_aa: CASSLDTGELFF; clone_size: .; v_call: TRBV5-4; d_call: .; j_call: TRBJ2-2
cdr3_nt: TGTGCCAGCAGCAAAGGGCACAGCCCCCCGGGGACCCAGTACTTC; cdr3_aa: CASSKGHSPPGTQYF; clone_size: .; v_call: TRBV21-1; d_call: .; j_call: TRBJ2-5
cdr3_nt: TGTGCCTGGAGTAGGGACAGGCATGCGGGTGAGCAGTTCTTC; cdr3_aa: CAWSRDRHAGEQFF; clone_size: .; v_call: TRBV30; d_call: TRBD1; j_call: TRBJ2-1
cdr3_nt: TGTGCCAGCAGCTCCTCGCGCGGGGGCCATGATGAGCAGTTCTTC; cdr3_aa: CASSSSRGGHDEQFF; clone_size: .; v_call: TRBV7-3; d_call: .; j_call: TRBJ2-1
cdr3_nt: TGCGCCAGCAGCTCCCCCGGGGTCCAGGGTACGATCACTGAAGCTTTCTTT; cdr3_aa: CASSSPGVQGTITEAFF; clone_size: few; v_call: TRBV4-1; d_call: .; j_call: TRBJ1-1
cdr3_nt: TGTGCCAGCAGTTACGCGGATACGCAGTATTTT; cdr3_aa: CASSYADTQYF; clone_size: .; v_call: TRBV6-5; d_call: .; j_call: TRBJ2-3
cdr3_nt: TGTGCCACCAGACATACGGGCGCAGATACGCAGTATTTT; cdr3_aa: CATRHTGADTQYF; clone_size: .; v_call: TRBV19; d_call: .; j_call: TRBJ2-3
cdr3_nt: TGTGCCAGCAGCCGTAGGGAAGGCTACACCTTC; cdr3_aa: CASSRREGYTF; clone_size: once; v_call: TRBV7-2; d_call: .; j_call: TRBJ1-2
cdr3_nt: TGTGCCAGCAGGTCACGGGTAGGGGAGGAAAAACTGTTTTTT; cdr3_aa: CASRSRVGEEKLFF; clone_size: .; v_call: TRBV2; d_call: .; j_call: TRBJ1-4
cdr3_nt: TGTGCCAGCAAAGTAGCCTCTGGAAACACCATATATTTT; cdr3_aa: CASKVASGNTIYF; clone_size: .; v_call: TRBV12-3/TRBV12-4; d_call: .; j_call: TRBJ1-3
cdr3_nt: TGTGCCAGCAGTTCCGGACCGACAGGGGGGCCTTACGAGCAGTACTTC; cdr3_aa: CASSSGPTGGPYEQYF; clone_size: .; v_call: TRBV28; d_call: TRBD1; j_call: TRBJ2-7
cdr3_nt: TGTGCCAGCAGTCCGTGGGAAATCGAAGAGACCCAGTACTTC; cdr3_aa: CASSPWEIEETQYF; clone_size: .; v_call: TRBV3-1/TRBV3-2; d_call: .; j_call: TRBJ2-5
cdr3_nt: TGTGCCACCAGTGACCTGACAGGGCATGAGCAGTTCTTC; cdr3_aa: CATSDLTGHEQFF; clone_size: .; v_call: TRBV24-1; d_call: TRBD1; j_call: TRBJ2-1
cdr3_nt: TGCGCCAGCAGTTCCACTAGCGGAGACAATGAGCAGTTCTTC; cdr3_aa: CASSSTSGDNEQFF; clone_size: .; v_call: TRBV10-1; d_call: TRBD2; j_call: TRBJ2-1